A single sample gave rise to the 24 T cell receptor beta chains below, sequenced in a study of identical twins. TCRdb re-analysed the 5' RACE reads in MiXCR, keeping a single row per CDR3 protein. The sample yields around 480,000 distinct CDR3 sequences, 14% seen once. The same data also went into a second study, on yellow fever vaccine responses in identical twins.

Source material: CD4+ T cells sorted from blood. These receptors were collected from a woman under 30 in good health.

This chain joins TRBV4-2 and TRBJ2-7; 9 bases map to TRBD2. J gave up 7 bases and V 8 bases, and 12 bases lay outside the gene matches. The CDR3 totals 14 residues. Per the germline V gene, CDR1 is LGHNA and CDR2 is YNFKEQ. This chain's CDR3 is CASGLTSGFREQYF. DNA for the CDR3: TGTGCCAGCGGGCTCACTAGCGGGTTCCGGGAGCAGTACTTC.

This clonotype was observed a few times. The chain has TRBV11-1 and TRBJ2-1; TRBD2 matches at 14 bases. With V trimmed by 6 bases and J by 9 bases, 10 bases remained unmatched. CDR1 is SGHAT and CDR2 is FQDESV in the germline V gene (reference sequence). The CDR3 contains 16 residues. This CDR3 is CASRSSGTSGRGEQFF. As DNA, the CDR3 is TGTGCCAGCAGATCCTCCGGGACTAGCGGGAGAGGTGAGCAGTTCTTC.

The chain recombines TRBV19 with TRBJ2-7; 8 nucleotides match TRBD1. V lost 7 bases and J lost 6; bases outside the gene matches: 11. From germline, CDR1 is LNHDA and CDR2 SQIVND (reference sequence). The CDR3 sequence is 14 residues long. The DNA of the CDR3 is TGTGCCAGTACCCCTAACAGGGGGAAAGGCGAGCAGTACTTC. It translates to CASTPNRGKGEQYF.

V gene TRBV10-3 combines with J gene TRBJ1-4, with unresolved D. V lost 10 bases and J 7 bases, leaving 16 bases between the germline ends. This CDR3 is 13 amino acids long. Germline V lookup: CDR1 ENHRY, CDR2 SYGVKD. CDR3 coding DNA: TGTGCCACGCGCGACCCGAGGCGTGAAAAACTGTTTTTT. Translation gives CATRDPRREKLFF.

V is TRBV27 and J is TRBJ2-3; D is perhaps TRBD1 (5 bases). CDR1 is MNHEY and CDR2 is SMNVEV in the germline V gene (reference sequence). This CDR3 is 14 amino acids long. Written as DNA, the CDR3 is TGTCCACAGAAAATGGCAGGGCTCACAGATACGCAGTATTTT. As protein: CPQKMAGLTDTQYF.

In its sample, this clonotype was seen many times. The chain links TRBV20-1 to TRBJ1-1; no firm D call. The CDR3 is made up of 12 amino acids. Germline CDR1 is DFQATT and CDR2 is SNEGSKA (reference sequence). Trimming cost V 5 bases and J 1 base, with 8 bases left between them. CDR3 sequence: CSAQRRNTEAFF. The CDR3 bases are TGCAGTGCTCAGCGCAGGAACACTGAAGCTTTCTTT.

The chain employs TRBV24-1 and TRBJ2-1; 16 positions agree with TRBD2. CDR1 and CDR2 (germline): KGHDR, SFDVKD. J gave up 0 bases and V 3 bases, and 4 bases lay outside the gene matches. The CDR3 loop spans 19 amino acids. CDR3 amino acids: CATSDPGLAGGSSYNEQFF. The DNA of the CDR3 is TGTGCCACCAGTGATCCGGGACTAGCGGGAGGGAGCTCCTACAATGAGCAGTTCTTC.

This clonotype was observed at least ten times. V usage is TRBV20-1 and J usage is TRBJ1-1; D remains unclear. Germline-derived CDR1 and CDR2 are DFQATT and SNEGSKA (reference sequence). The CDR3 length is 13 residues. V was clipped by 0 bases and J by 4 bases, with 9 bases between them. CDR3 in amino acids: CSARDGRGTEAFF. DNA for the CDR3: TGCAGTGCTAGAGATGGCCGGGGCACTGAAGCTTTCTTT.

At least ten counts were recorded for this clonotype. The J gene is TRBJ2-3, the V gene TRBV7-2; no firm D call. V was pared by 8 bases and J by 1 base, with 19 bases between. This CDR3 contains 16 residues. In germline, CDR1 is SGHTA, CDR2 FQGNSA. The CDR3 reads CASLRVTGSRTDTQYF. In DNA form, the CDR3 reads TGTGCCAGCCTCCGCGTCACGGGCTCGCGCACAGATACGCAGTATTTT.

In this sample, this clonotype turned up many times. The rearrangement joins TRBV5-1 to TRBJ1-5, with TRBD1 matching 9 bases. CDR1 is SGHRS, CDR2 YFSETQ, per germline. V shed 3 bases, J shed 6 bases, and the junction held 4 bases outside the gene matches. CDR3 length equals 14 residues. CDR3 DNA sequence: TGCGCCAGCAGCTCGGGACAGGGAGGTCAGCCCCAGCATTTT. This encodes CASSSGQGGQPQHF.

This clonotype has more than one count but fewer than ten. The chain employs TRBV28 and TRBJ2-3, with D tentatively TRBD2 (6 bases). CDR3 length: 15 residues. CDR1 is MDHEN, CDR2 SYDVKM, per germline. V lost 10 bases and J 5 bases, leaving 22 bases between the germline ends. CDR3 protein: CATTSLGLARDTQYF. DNA for the CDR3: TGTGCCACCACTTCCCTTGGGCTAGCGAGAGATACGCAGTATTTT. The complete variable domain, with remaining parts taken from reference TRBV28 and TRBJ2-3, reads DVKVTQSSRYLVKRTGEKVFLECVQDMDHENMFWYRQDPGLGLRLIYFSYDVKMKEKGDIPEGYSVSREKKERFSLILESASTNQTSMYLCATTSLGLARDTQYFGPGTRLTVL.

V gene TRBV19 combines with J gene TRBJ1-1; weak D call: TRBD1 (6 bases). The germline CDR1 and CDR2 sequences are LNHDA and SQIVND (reference sequence). Trimming pared 6 bases from V and 0 bases from J, leaving 17 bases between. The CDR3 contains 16 residues. CDR3 amino acids: CASSPNRDPMNTEAFF. CDR3 bases: TGTGCCAGTAGCCCCAACAGGGACCCTATGAACACTGAAGCTTTCTTT.

The genes are TRBV5-1 and TRBJ2-3; D may correspond to TRBD1 or TRBD2 (5 bases each). The germline V gene has CDR1 SGHRS and CDR2 YFSETQ. V was clipped by 3 bases and J by 0 bases, with 11 bases between them. The CDR3 is 15 amino acids. The CDR3 bases are TGCGCCAGCAGCTCAAGCCGGGACAGCACAGATACGCAGTATTTT. Its translation: CASSSSRDSTDTQYF.

This clonotype was observed a few times. This rearrangement joins TRBV11-2 to TRBJ2-2; D possibly corresponds to TRBD2 (5 bases). The CDR3 sequence is 16 residues long. Germline loops: CDR1 SGHAT, CDR2 FQNNGV. V gave up 6 bases and J gave up 2 bases, with 16 bases separating them. CDR3 bases: TGTGCCAGCAGGCTCATAGCGTCGATCAACACCGGGGAGCTGTTTTTT. Encoded protein: CASRLIASINTGELFF. Full variable domain (remainder filled in from reference TRBV11-2 and TRBJ2-2): EAGVAQSPRYKIIEKRQSVAFWCNPISGHATLYWYQQILGQGPKLLIQFQNNGVVDDSQLPKDRFSAERLKGVDSTLKIQPAKLEDSAVYLCASRLIASINTGELFFGEGSRLTVL.

This clonotype was recorded many times. V and J are TRBV5-1 and TRBJ2-1, with TRBD2 matching 13 bases. The junction had 14 bases not matched to a gene; V was cut back by 7 bases and J by 10 bases. Germline V CDR1 and CDR2: SGHRS, YFSETQ. The CDR3 has 16 residues. CDR3 DNA sequence: TGCGCCAGCCTCCCCTCCGGGACTAGCGGGATGAAGGAGCAGTTCTTC. Amino acids: CASLPSGTSGMKEQFF.

This sequence joins TRBV29-1 and TRBJ2-1; 7 positions agree with TRBD1. V lost 5 bases to trimming and J lost 5 bases; unmatched junction nucleotides: 3. Germline CDR1 is SQVTM and CDR2 is ANQGSEA. This CDR3 comprises 12 residues. For the CDR3, the DNA is TGCAGCGTTTCTACAGGGGACAATGAGCAGTTCTTC. This gives the protein CSVSTGDNEQFF.

This chain links TRBV7-9 with TRBJ2-1; 9 bases line up with TRBD1. From germline, CDR1 is SEHNR and CDR2 FQNEAQ (reference sequence). V gave up 5 bases and J gave up 8 bases; unmatched junction bases: 10. The CDR3 totals 15 residues. CDR3 DNA: TGTGCCAGCAGCCTTGGGACAGGGCAAAAAGATGAGCAGTTCTTC. Translation: CASSLGTGQKDEQFF.

The sample holds a few counts of this clonotype. This chain joins TRBV21-1 and TRBJ2-1; TRBD1, the D gene given by the table, was not confirmed from the DNA. TRBV21-1 is a pseudogene segment. CDR3 size: 16 residues. The DNA of the CDR3 is TGTGCCAGCAGCAAACGTAACTCGGGACAGTCCAATGAGCAGTTCTTC. This gives the protein CASSKRNSGQSNEQFF.

This chain connects TRBV5-1 to TRBJ2-1; D is unresolved. CDR3 length: 13 amino acids. Germline-derived CDR1 and CDR2 are SGHRS and YFSETQ. V shed 2 bases and J shed 9 bases, with 12 bases lying between them. This CDR3 is CASSLQKLGEQFF. CDR3 in DNA: TGCGCCAGCAGCTTACAGAAATTGGGTGAGCAGTTCTTC.

This clonotype has a handful of counts. The rearrangement links TRBV7-2 to TRBJ2-7, with D unresolved. This CDR3 comprises 13 residues. Trimming cost V 5 bases and J 0 bases, with 8 bases left between them. Germline loops: CDR1 SGHTA, CDR2 FQGNSA. The CDR3 spells CASSLTNSYEQYF. The CDR3 DNA is TGTGCCAGCAGCCTTACTAACTCCTACGAGCAGTACTTC. Complete variable domain (other parts from reference TRBV7-2 and TRBJ2-7): GAGVSQSPSNKVTEKGKDVELRCDPISGHTALYWYRQSLGQGLEFLIYFQGNSAPDKSGLPSDRFSAERTGGSVSTLTIQRTQQEDSAVYLCASSLTNSYEQYFGPGTRLTVT.

This clonotype was seen a handful of times. The rearrangement links TRBV28 to TRBJ2-7; 10 bases match TRBD2. Trimming at V came to 6 bases and at J to 3 bases, leaving 8 bases not matched to a gene. The CDR3 has 15 amino acids. In germline, CDR1 is MDHEN, CDR2 SYDVKM. CDR3 region: CASSPRTSGYYEQYF. CDR3 coding DNA: TGTGCCAGCAGCCCGCGGACTAGCGGTTACTACGAGCAGTACTTC.

The V gene is TRBV5-1, the J gene TRBJ2-5; D could derive from TRBD1 or TRBD2 (5 bases each). V was pared by 0 bases and J by 4 bases, with 13 bases between. Germline lookup yields CDR1 SGHRS and CDR2 YFSETQ. The CDR3 length is 15 residues. This CDR3 reads CASSLGPPRGETQYF. For the CDR3, the DNA is TGCGCCAGCAGCTTGGGACCGCCGAGGGGAGAGACCCAGTACTTC. Drawing the rest from reference TRBV5-1 and TRBJ2-5, the complete variable domain is KAGVTQTPRYLIKTRGQQVTLSCSPISGHRSVSWYQQTPGQGLQFLFEYFSETQRNKGNFPGRFSGRQFSNSRSEMNVSTLELGDSALYLCASSLGPPRGETQYFGPGTRLLVL.

This clonotype occurred a few times. The chain joins TRBV2 to TRBJ2-1; 7 bases align to TRBD1. This CDR3 has 12 amino acids. V trimming: 5 bases; J trimming: 16 bases; junction bases outside the gene matches: 11. Germline CDR1 reads SNHLY; CDR2 reads FYNNEI. CDR3 sequence: CASSIDRDRSFF. The DNA of the CDR3 is TGTGCCAGCAGTATCGACCGGGACAGAAGTTTCTTC.

This clonotype was recorded many times. The V and J genes are TRBV29-1 and TRBJ2-7; D gene ambiguous. The ends were cut back, 1 base at V and 5 bases at J, with 12 bases in the middle. CDR1 is SQVTM, CDR2 ANQGSEA, per germline. The CDR3 is 13 residues long. The CDR3 sequence: CSVEGVGLNEQYF. The CDR3 nucleotides read TGCAGCGTTGAAGGGGTAGGGCTTAACGAGCAGTACTTC.